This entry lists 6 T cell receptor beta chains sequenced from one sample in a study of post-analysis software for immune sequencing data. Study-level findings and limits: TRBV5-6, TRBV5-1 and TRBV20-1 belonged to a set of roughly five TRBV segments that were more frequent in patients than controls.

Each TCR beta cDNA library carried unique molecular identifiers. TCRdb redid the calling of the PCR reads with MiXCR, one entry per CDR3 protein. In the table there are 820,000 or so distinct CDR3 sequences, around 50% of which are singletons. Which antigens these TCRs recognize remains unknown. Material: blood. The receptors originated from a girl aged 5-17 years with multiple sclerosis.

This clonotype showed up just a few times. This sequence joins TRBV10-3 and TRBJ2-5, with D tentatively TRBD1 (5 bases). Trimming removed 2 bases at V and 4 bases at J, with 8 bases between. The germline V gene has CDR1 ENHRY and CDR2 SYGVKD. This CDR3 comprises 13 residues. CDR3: CAISEGAPETQYF. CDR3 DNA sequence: TGTGCCATCAGTGAGGGGGCCCCAGAGACCCAGTACTTC.

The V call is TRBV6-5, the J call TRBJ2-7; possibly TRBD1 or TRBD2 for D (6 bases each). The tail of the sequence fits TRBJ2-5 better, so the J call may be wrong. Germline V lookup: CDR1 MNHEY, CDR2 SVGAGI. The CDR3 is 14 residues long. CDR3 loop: CASSYFGGRETQYF. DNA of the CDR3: TGTGCCAGCAGTTACTTCGGGGGCAGGGAGACCCAGTACTTC.

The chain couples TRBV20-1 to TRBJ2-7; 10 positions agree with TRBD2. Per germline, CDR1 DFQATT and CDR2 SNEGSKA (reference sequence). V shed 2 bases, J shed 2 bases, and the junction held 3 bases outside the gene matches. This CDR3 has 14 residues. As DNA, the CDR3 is TGCAGTGCTAGACTAGCGGGAGCCCCCTACGAGCAGTACTTC. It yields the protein CSARLAGAPYEQYF.

The CDR3 coding sequence is TGCAGTGCTAGAGCTGGATCCTACGAGCAGTACTTC. Residues: CSARAGSYEQYF. The chain uses TRBV20-1 and TRBJ2-7; D is undetermined. The CDR3 totals 12 residues. Trimming pared 1 base from V and 1 base from J, leaving 5 bases between. Germline V gives CDR1 DFQATT, CDR2 SNEGSKA (reference sequence).

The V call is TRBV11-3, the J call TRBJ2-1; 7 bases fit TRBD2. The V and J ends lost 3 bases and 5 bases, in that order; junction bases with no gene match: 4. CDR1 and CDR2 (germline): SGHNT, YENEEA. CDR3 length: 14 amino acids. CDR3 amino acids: CASSLGSGNNEQFF. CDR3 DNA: TGTGCCAGCAGCTTGGGCAGCGGGAACAATGAGCAGTTCTTC.

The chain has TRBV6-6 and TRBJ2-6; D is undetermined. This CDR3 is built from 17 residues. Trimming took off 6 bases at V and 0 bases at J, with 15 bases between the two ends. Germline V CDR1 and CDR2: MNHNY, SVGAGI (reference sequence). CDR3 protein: CASSYVSPNSGANVLTF. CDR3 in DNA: TGTGCCAGCAGCTACGTTAGCCCGAACTCTGGGGCCAACGTCCTGACTTTC.